These T cell receptor beta chains were read from a single sample in a study of cytomegalovirus exposure and HLA in healthy donors. Generated by immunoSEQ multiplex PCR, the TCRdb table keeps only in-frame clones and is missing some. Of 250,000 to 300,000 clones detected, about 86% appear once; the ten largest clones hold around 1%. Sequencing was done on a sample of PBMCs. The receptors shown here come from a woman aged 18-35 years in good health and CMV-seronegative. Both conserved end residues are part of each CDR3. D genes are given only for firm matches. Clone size is stated in some rows and not others, as once, few, many or a class when expanded.

clone size: -
J gene: TRBJ2-5
V gene: TRBV15
D gene: -
CDR3 DNA: TGTGCCACCAGCAGAGGATCTAGCCACGAGACCCAGTACTTC
CDR3 protein: CATSRGSSHETQYF

clone size: -
J gene: TRBJ1-3
V gene: TRBV9
D gene: TRBD1
CDR3 DNA: TGTGCCAGCAGCGTAGTAGGACAGGGGATAGCTGGAAACACCATATATTTT
CDR3 protein: CASSVVGQGIAGNTIYF

clone size: -
J gene: TRBJ2-7
V gene: TRBV6-5
D gene: TRBD1
CDR3 DNA: TGTGCCAGCGCTATCGGGACAGGGGTTTCCTACGAGCAGTACTTC
CDR3 protein: CASAIGTGVSYEQYF

clone size: once
J gene: TRBJ2-7
V gene: TRBV7-8
D gene: -
CDR3 DNA: TGTGCCAGCAGCTTAGGTGCCTACTACGAGCAGTACTTC
CDR3 protein: CASSLGAYYEQYF

clone size: -
J gene: TRBJ2-7
V gene: TRBV7-2
D gene: TRBD1
CDR3 DNA: TGTGCCAGCAGCTCGCCGGGACAGGTTACCTACGAGCAGTACTTC
CDR3 protein: CASSSPGQVTYEQYF

clone size: -
J gene: TRBJ1-1
V gene: TRBV4-3
D gene: -
CDR3 DNA: TGCGCCAGCAGCCAAGATAGGGGGAGTACTGAAGCTTTCTTT
CDR3 protein: CASSQDRGSTEAFF

clone size: -
J gene: TRBJ2-6
V gene: TRBV7-2
D gene: -
CDR3 DNA: TGTGCCAGCAGCCCTCCCCCTGGGGCCAACGTCCTGACTTTC
CDR3 protein: CASSPPPGANVLTF

clone size: -
J gene: TRBJ2-7
V gene: TRBV5-4
D gene: TRBD2
CDR3 DNA: TGTGCCAGCAGCTTGGCCGCTCTAGCGGGCTACGAGCAGTACTTC
CDR3 protein: CASSLAALAGYEQYF

clone size: -
J gene: TRBJ2-5
V gene: TRBV5-1
D gene: -
CDR3 DNA: TGCGCCAGCAGCACCGGACAGGGCGGGGGAGAGACCCAGTACTTC
CDR3 protein: CASSTGQGGGETQYF

clone size: -
J gene: TRBJ1-2
V gene: TRBV5-1
D gene: TRBD1
CDR3 DNA: TGCGCCAGCAGCCCCTGGACAGGGGGCGGTGCTGGCTACACCTTC
CDR3 protein: CASSPWTGGGAGYTF

clone size: few
J gene: TRBJ2-5
V gene: TRBV27
D gene: TRBD1
CDR3 DNA: TGTGCCAGCACCACAGGGGCACGGGAGACCCAGTACTTC
CDR3 protein: CASTTGARETQYF

clone size: -
J gene: TRBJ2-2
V gene: TRBV6-1
D gene: TRBD1
CDR3 DNA: TGTGCCAGCAGTGAGCCGTCGGGACAGCCGAACACCGGGGAGCTGTTTTTT
CDR3 protein: CASSEPSGQPNTGELFF

clone size: -
J gene: TRBJ2-1
V gene: TRBV25-1
D gene: TRBD2
CDR3 DNA: TGTGCCAGCAGTGACCTAGCGGGAGTTGGTAATGAGCAGTTCTTC
CDR3 protein: CASSDLAGVGNEQFF

clone size: -
J gene: TRBJ1-1
V gene: TRBV7-9
D gene: -
CDR3 DNA: TGTGCCAGCAGCCAAGCCCACACTGAAGCTTTCTTT
CDR3 protein: CASSQAHTEAFF

clone size: few
J gene: TRBJ1-4
V gene: TRBV10-2
D gene: -
CDR3 DNA: TGCGCCAGCCGTGGACAGTCGAATGAAAAACTGTTTTTT
CDR3 protein: CASRGQSNEKLFF

clone size: -
J gene: TRBJ2-7
V gene: TRBV6-5
D gene: TRBD1
CDR3 DNA: TGTGCCAGCAGCCAGGACAGGACCTCCTACGAGCAGTACTTC
CDR3 protein: CASSQDRTSYEQYF

clone size: -
J gene: TRBJ1-3
V gene: TRBV6-5
D gene: -
CDR3 DNA: TGTGCCAGCACCCAGATCTCTGGAAACACCATATATTTT
CDR3 protein: CASTQISGNTIYF

clone size: -
J gene: TRBJ2-7
V gene: TRBV4-1
D gene: -
CDR3 DNA: TGCGCCAGCAGCCTCGACCTAAGAACGACACGCCAGAGTCACGAGCAGTACTTC
CDR3 protein: CASSLDLRTTRQSHEQYF

clone size: -
J gene: TRBJ2-7
V gene: TRBV11-3
D gene: -
CDR3 DNA: TGTGCCAGCAGCTTCCTATACGAGCAGTACTTC
CDR3 protein: CASSFLYEQYF

clone size: -
J gene: TRBJ1-5
V gene: TRBV5-1
D gene: -
CDR3 DNA: TGCGCCAGCAGCTCCTACAATCAGCCCCAGCATTTT
CDR3 protein: CASSSYNQPQHF

clone size: -
J gene: TRBJ1-2
V gene: TRBV5-1
D gene: -
CDR3 DNA: TGCGCCAGCAGCTCTCAAGGGGGAGGCTACACCTTC
CDR3 protein: CASSSQGGGYTF

clone size: few
J gene: TRBJ1-2
V gene: TRBV9
D gene: -
CDR3 DNA: -
CDR3 protein: CASSVASGIGYIAF

clone size: -
J gene: TRBJ2-7
V gene: TRBV29-1
D gene: TRBD1
CDR3 DNA: TGCAGCGCCGAAGGACAGGACAGTTACGAGCAGTACTTC
CDR3 protein: CSAEGQDSYEQYF

clone size: -
J gene: TRBJ1-4
V gene: TRBV19
D gene: TRBD1
CDR3 DNA: TGTGCCAGCCAACAGGGGGCGTATGAAAAACTGTTTTTT
CDR3 protein: CASQQGAYEKLFF

clone size: -
J gene: TRBJ1-5
V gene: TRBV6-1
D gene: -
CDR3 DNA: TGTGCCAGCAGTGGAGGTTATAGCAATCAGCCCCAGCATTTT
CDR3 protein: CASSGGYSNQPQHF

clone size: -
J gene: TRBJ1-5
V gene: TRBV4-1
D gene: TRBD1
CDR3 DNA: TGCGCCAGCAGCCAGACAGGGGGGCAGCCCCAGCATTTT
CDR3 protein: CASSQTGGQPQHF

clone size: -
J gene: TRBJ2-7
V gene: TRBV19
D gene: TRBD1
CDR3 DNA: TGTGCCAGCGCCTCCACCGGGACAGGGGGCGACGAGCAGTACTTC
CDR3 protein: CASASTGTGGDEQYF

clone size: -
J gene: TRBJ1-2
V gene: TRBV6-1
D gene: -
CDR3 DNA: TGTGCCAGCAACCCCCTAGACTATGGCTACACCTTC
CDR3 protein: CASNPLDYGYTF

clone size: -
J gene: TRBJ1-3
V gene: TRBV6-1
D gene: -
CDR3 DNA: TGTGCCAGCAGTGCGGTCGACGGGAGCTCTGGAAACACCATATATTTT
CDR3 protein: CASSAVDGSSGNTIYF

clone size: -
J gene: TRBJ2-3
V gene: TRBV9
D gene: TRBD2
CDR3 DNA: TGTGCCAGCAGCGTTTCCGGGGGGGCCAGGGCAGATACGCAGTATTTT
CDR3 protein: CASSVSGGARADTQYF

clone size: -
J gene: TRBJ2-7
V gene: TRBV5-6
D gene: -
CDR3 DNA: TGTGCCAGCAGCTTGCTAGATCGGGGTTACGAGCAGTACTTC
CDR3 protein: CASSLLDRGYEQYF

clone size: -
J gene: TRBJ2-7
V gene: TRBV19
D gene: -
CDR3 DNA: TGTGCCAGTAGTAGTGGGAGGGATCGCGGGGGCCGCCACTACGAGCAGTACTTC
CDR3 protein: CASSSGRDRGGRHYEQYF

clone size: -
J gene: TRBJ2-1
V gene: TRBV14
D gene: -
CDR3 DNA: TGTGCCAGCAGCCAAAGTTCAGCCTACAATGAGCAGTTCTTC
CDR3 protein: CASSQSSAYNEQFF

clone size: -
J gene: TRBJ2-1
V gene: TRBV5-4
D gene: -
CDR3 DNA: TGTGCCAGCAGCCTACGTCGGAGGGCCGAGCAGTTCTTC
CDR3 protein: CASSLRRRAEQFF

clone size: -
J gene: TRBJ1-2
V gene: TRBV6-5
D gene: -
CDR3 DNA: TGTGCCAGCAGTTACCGACAGGAGTATGGCTACACCTTC
CDR3 protein: CASSYRQEYGYTF

clone size: -
J gene: TRBJ1-1
V gene: TRBV5-1
D gene: TRBD1
CDR3 DNA: TGCGCCAGCAGCTCAATAGGGGGCAGGAACACTGAAGCTTTCTTT
CDR3 protein: CASSSIGGRNTEAFF

clone size: once
J gene: TRBJ2-3
V gene: TRBV19
D gene: -
CDR3 DNA: TGTGCCAGTACCCTAACAGGCACAGATACGCAGTATTTT
CDR3 protein: CASTLTGTDTQYF

clone size: -
J gene: TRBJ1-6
V gene: TRBV18
D gene: -
CDR3 DNA: TGTGCCAGCTCACCGAACCAGAGATCGGGCTCCTATAATTCACCCCTCCACTTT
CDR3 protein: CASSPNQRSGSYNSPLHF

clone size: -
J gene: TRBJ2-1
V gene: TRBV7-2
D gene: TRBD2
CDR3 DNA: TGTGCCAGCAGCTTTCTTAGACTAGCGGCTTACAATGAGCAGTTCTTC
CDR3 protein: CASSFLRLAAYNEQFF

clone size: -
J gene: TRBJ1-1
V gene: TRBV29-1
D gene: -
CDR3 DNA: TGCAGCGTTGTAGGGAGTACCACTGAAGCTTTCTTT
CDR3 protein: CSVVGSTTEAFF

clone size: -
J gene: TRBJ1-5
V gene: TRBV7-6
D gene: -
CDR3 DNA: TGTGCCAGCAGCCGACAGGACAATCAGCCCCAGCATTTT
CDR3 protein: CASSRQDNQPQHF

clone size: -
J gene: TRBJ2-7
V gene: TRBV6-5
D gene: TRBD1
CDR3 DNA: TGTGCCAGCAGTTCGACAGGGGATTCCTACGAGCAGTACTTC
CDR3 protein: CASSSTGDSYEQYF

clone size: -
J gene: TRBJ1-6
V gene: TRBV27
D gene: -
CDR3 DNA: TGTGCCAGCAGTTTAAATGAGCGCTCCTATAATTCACCCCTCCACTTT
CDR3 protein: CASSLNERSYNSPLHF

clone size: -
J gene: TRBJ1-3
V gene: TRBV5-1
D gene: -
CDR3 DNA: TGCGCCAGCAGCTTGCCGCGAGGCTTTGGAAACACCATATATTTT
CDR3 protein: CASSLPRGFGNTIYF

clone size: few
J gene: TRBJ2-3
V gene: TRBV28
D gene: -
CDR3 DNA: TGTGCCAGCAGTTTATCGGGACACTCAGGAGCAGATACGCAGTATTTT
CDR3 protein: CASSLSGHSGADTQYF

clone size: -
J gene: TRBJ2-5
V gene: TRBV2
D gene: -
CDR3 DNA: TGTGCCAGTAACTCCGAGACCCAGTACTTC
CDR3 protein: CASNSETQYF

clone size: -
J gene: TRBJ2-5
V gene: TRBV15
D gene: -
CDR3 DNA: TGTGCCACCAGCAGTATGAGGGGGACCCACCAAGAGACCCAGTACTTC
CDR3 protein: CATSSMRGTHQETQYF

clone size: -
J gene: TRBJ2-7
V gene: TRBV19
D gene: -
CDR3 DNA: TGTGCCAGTACTAATACAGGGTTGGGAGAGCAGTACTTC
CDR3 protein: CASTNTGLGEQYF

clone size: -
J gene: TRBJ2-1
V gene: TRBV6-5
D gene: -
CDR3 DNA: TGTGCCAGCAGTTTAGAAGCCTACAATGAGCAGTTCTTC
CDR3 protein: CASSLEAYNEQFF

clone size: -
J gene: TRBJ2-1
V gene: TRBV14
D gene: TRBD2
CDR3 DNA: TGTGCCAGCAGCCAAGGTTTGCGCGGGAGGATTTCAAATGAGCAGTTCTTC
CDR3 protein: CASSQGLRGRISNEQFF

clone size: -
J gene: TRBJ1-5
V gene: TRBV30
D gene: -
CDR3 DNA: TGTGCCTGGAGTCTTACCGATCAGGGTCAGCCCCAGCATTTT
CDR3 protein: CAWSLTDQGQPQHF

clone size: -
J gene: TRBJ1-2
V gene: TRBV10-3
D gene: -
CDR3 DNA: TGTGCCACTTCAGGACAGACTAACTATGGCTACACCTTC
CDR3 protein: CATSGQTNYGYTF

clone size: once
J gene: TRBJ2-1
V gene: TRBV18
D gene: TRBD2
CDR3 DNA: TGTGCCAGCTCACCTCTAGCGGGAGGGCCCCCTGAGCAGTTCTTC
CDR3 protein: CASSPLAGGPPEQFF

clone size: -
J gene: TRBJ1-4
V gene: TRBV25-1
D gene: TRBD1
CDR3 DNA: TGTGCCAGCAGTGCGACAGGGGATGAAAAACTGTTTTTT
CDR3 protein: CASSATGDEKLFF

clone size: once
J gene: TRBJ2-2
V gene: TRBV29-1
D gene: -
CDR3 DNA: TGCAGCGTCAGACAGGATACCGGGGAGCTGTTTTTT
CDR3 protein: CSVRQDTGELFF

clone size: -
J gene: TRBJ1-4
V gene: TRBV6-5
D gene: -
CDR3 DNA: TGTGCCAGCAGTCGTGGGGAGTACGAAAAACTGTTTTTT
CDR3 protein: CASSRGEYEKLFF

clone size: -
J gene: TRBJ2-1
V gene: TRBV7-2
D gene: TRBD2
CDR3 DNA: TGTGCCAGCAGCCCCTTCCCCGGGACTAGCGGACTCAATGAGCAGTTCTTC
CDR3 protein: CASSPFPGTSGLNEQFF

clone size: -
J gene: TRBJ1-2
V gene: TRBV7-9
D gene: TRBD1
CDR3 DNA: TGTGCCAGCAGCTTGGGACAGGGGATTTTCTATGGCTACACCTTC
CDR3 protein: CASSLGQGIFYGYTF

clone size: -
J gene: TRBJ2-7
V gene: TRBV18
D gene: -
CDR3 DNA: TGTGCCAGCTCACCATTGACAGCTTCCTACGAGCAGTACTTC
CDR3 protein: CASSPLTASYEQYF

clone size: few
J gene: TRBJ1-1
V gene: TRBV27
D gene: TRBD1
CDR3 DNA: TGTGCCAGCACCCGACAGGGAATGAACACTGAAGCTTTCTTT
CDR3 protein: CASTRQGMNTEAFF